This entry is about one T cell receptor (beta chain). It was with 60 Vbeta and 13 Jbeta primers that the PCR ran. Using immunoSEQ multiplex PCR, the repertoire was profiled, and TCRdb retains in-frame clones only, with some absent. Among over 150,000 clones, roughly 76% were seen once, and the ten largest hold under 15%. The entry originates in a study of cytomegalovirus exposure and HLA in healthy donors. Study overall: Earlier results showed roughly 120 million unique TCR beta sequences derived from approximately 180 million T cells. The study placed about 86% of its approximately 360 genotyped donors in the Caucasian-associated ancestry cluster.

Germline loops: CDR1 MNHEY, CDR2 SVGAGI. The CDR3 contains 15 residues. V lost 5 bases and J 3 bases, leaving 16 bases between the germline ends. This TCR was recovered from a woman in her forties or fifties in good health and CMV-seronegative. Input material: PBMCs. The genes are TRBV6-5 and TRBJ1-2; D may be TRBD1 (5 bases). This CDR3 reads CASSRGVSGDYGYTF. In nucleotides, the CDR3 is TGTGCCAGCAGTAGAGGGGTCTCGGGGGACTATGGCTACACCTTC.